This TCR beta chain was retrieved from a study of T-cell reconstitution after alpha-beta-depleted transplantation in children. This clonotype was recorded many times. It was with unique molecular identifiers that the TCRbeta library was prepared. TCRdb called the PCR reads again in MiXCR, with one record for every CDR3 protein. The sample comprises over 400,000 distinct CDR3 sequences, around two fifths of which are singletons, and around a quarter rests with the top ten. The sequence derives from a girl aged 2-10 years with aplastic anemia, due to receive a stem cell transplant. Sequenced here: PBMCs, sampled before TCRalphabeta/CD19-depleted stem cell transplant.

Here the CDR3 reads CASSLAWGQPQHF. CDR3 nucleotide sequence: TGTGCCAGCAGCTTAGCTTGGGGACAGCCCCAGCATTTT. V is TRBV7-9 and J is TRBJ1-5; D uncertain. V dropped 0 bases and J dropped 7 bases, with 7 bases sitting between them. This CDR3 spans 13 amino acids. CDR1 and CDR2 (germline): SEHNR, FQNEAQ (reference sequence).